A selection of T cell receptor beta chains follows, all from one sample in a study of shared clonotypes between healthy human individuals. Assay: immunoSEQ multiplex PCR; the TCRdb copy retains only in-frame clones and omits some. The repertoire consists of millions of clones, with about 95% occurring once and the leading ten covering 0.85% to 1.2%. Specimen: naive CD8+ T cells sorted from blood. These TCRs come from a man younger than 30 in good health. CDR3s include the opening cysteine and the closing phenylalanine or tryptophan. The order of the fields is D gene, clone size, V gene, J gene, CDR3 DNA, CDR3 protein. D genes are given only for firm matches. Clone size, where shown, is once, few, many, or a class for clones that have expanded.

D: -; size: -; V: TRBV6-5; J: TRBJ2-1; DNA: TGTGCCAGCAGTTACAGCTGGACGTCCTCCTACAATGAGCAGTTCTTC; CDR3: CASSYSWTSSYNEQFF
D: -; size: -; V: TRBV7-9; J: TRBJ1-4; DNA: TGTGCCAGCAGCCGAGGAGGGTCAGGGAACGAAAAACTGTTTTTT; CDR3: CASSRGGSGNEKLFF
D: -; size: -; V: TRBV16; J: TRBJ1-6; DNA: TGTGCCAGCTCTCCAGGAGGGGGGCTGGATAATTCACCCCTCCACTTT; CDR3: CASSPGGGLDNSPLHF
D: -; size: -; V: TRBV5-4; J: TRBJ2-5; DNA: TGTGCCAGCAGCTTGCGAGGGGTAGAGACCCAGTACTTC; CDR3: CASSLRGVETQYF
D: TRBD1; size: -; V: TRBV19; J: TRBJ2-6; DNA: TGTGCCAGTAGCACGGGACAGGGGAACTCTGGGGCCAACGTCCTGACTTTC; CDR3: CASSTGQGNSGANVLTF
D: TRBD1; size: -; V: TRBV5-1; J: TRBJ2-7; DNA: TGCGCCAGCAGCTTTTCAACAGGGGCTAATTACGAGCAGTACTTC; CDR3: CASSFSTGANYEQYF
D: -; size: -; V: TRBV6-5; J: TRBJ2-1; DNA: TGTGCCAGCAGTTATTTACAGGGTGATGAGCAGTTCTTC; CDR3: CASSYLQGDEQFF
D: -; size: once; V: TRBV12-5; J: TRBJ2-2; DNA: TGTGCTAGTGGTTTGGAGGGAAATCCCGGGGAGCTGTTTTTT; CDR3: CASGLEGNPGELFF
D: TRBD1; size: -; V: TRBV4-3; J: TRBJ2-7; DNA: TGCGCCAGCAGCCAAGATCAGGGGGCACGATACGAGCAGTACTTC; CDR3: CASSQDQGARYEQYF
D: -; size: -; V: TRBV30; J: TRBJ2-2; DNA: TGTGCCTGGCAGACAGGTGCCGGGGAGCTGTTTTTT; CDR3: CAWQTGAGELFF
D: -; size: -; V: TRBV29-1; J: TRBJ2-7; DNA: TGCAGCGTTTCGCCCACAGGATTCGCCTACGAGCAGTACTTC; CDR3: CSVSPTGFAYEQYF
D: -; size: -; V: TRBV27; J: TRBJ2-1; DNA: TGTGCCGCACAGGGTTACAATGAGCAGTTCTTC; CDR3: CAAQGYNEQFF
D: TRBD2; size: -; V: TRBV4-3; J: TRBJ2-1; DNA: TGCGCCAGCAGCCAAGACAGGCTAGCGGGGTCTTATAGCTCCTACAATGAGCAGTTCTTC; CDR3: CASSQDRLAGSYSSYNEQFF
D: TRBD2; size: -; V: TRBV9; J: TRBJ2-2; DNA: TGTGCCAGCAGCGGTCACGGGAGCGGGGTCACCGGGGAGCTGTTTTTT; CDR3: CASSGHGSGVTGELFF
D: -; size: -; V: TRBV7-6; J: TRBJ2-7; DNA: TGTGCCAGCAGCTTCTTCGGGGGCTACGAGCAGTACTTC; CDR3: CASSFFGGYEQYF
D: -; size: -; V: TRBV7-2; J: TRBJ2-5; DNA: TGTGCCAGCAGCTTTCCTGCTTACCCAGAGACCCAGTACTTC; CDR3: CASSFPAYPETQYF
D: -; size: -; V: TRBV21-1; J: TRBJ2-7; DNA: TGTGCCAGCAGCAACTTTGGGGACACAGACGTCTCCTACGAGCAGTACTTC; CDR3: CASSNFGDTDVSYEQYF
D: -; size: -; V: TRBV2; J: TRBJ1-6; DNA: TGTGCCAGCAGTGGGACAGTTGGTTATAATTCACCCCTCCACTTT; CDR3: CASSGTVGYNSPLHF
D: -; size: once; V: TRBV29-1; J: TRBJ1-2; DNA: TGCAGCGTTGAAGGTCCCCCGGTCCCCTTGGGATATGGCTACACCTTC; CDR3: CSVEGPPVPLGYGYTF
D: -; size: -; V: TRBV6-5; J: TRBJ2-7; DNA: TGTGCCAGCGTGGGAGGAGGGGGCTACGAGCAGTACTTC; CDR3: CASVGGGGYEQYF
D: -; size: -; V: TRBV9; J: TRBJ2-7; DNA: TGTGCCAGCAGCGGGCTAGAAGTTGGCGAGCAGTACTTC; CDR3: CASSGLEVGEQYF
D: TRBD2; size: few; V: TRBV29-1; J: TRBJ2-2; DNA: TGCAGCGTTTGGGAGGGAGCCGGGGAGCTGTCTTTT; CDR3: CSVWEGAGELSF
D: -; size: -; V: TRBV7-9; J: TRBJ2-3; DNA: TGTGCCAGCAGCTTAGAGTACGGGGAGGCACAAGATACGCAGTATTTT; CDR3: CASSLEYGEAQDTQYF
D: TRBD1; size: -; V: TRBV10-2; J: TRBJ2-5; DNA: TGCGCCAGCAGGCAGGGGGCTCAGACCACAATAGAGACCCAGTACTTC; CDR3: CASRQGAQTTIETQYF
D: TRBD1; size: -; V: TRBV13; J: TRBJ2-7; DNA: TGTGCCAGCAGCTTAGAAGGGACAGGGCCCGAGCAGTACTTC; CDR3: CASSLEGTGPEQYF
D: TRBD1; size: -; V: TRBV27; J: TRBJ2-7; DNA: TGTGCCAGCAGTTTGACAGGGGCGTCCTACGAGCAGTACTTC; CDR3: CASSLTGASYEQYF
D: TRBD1; size: -; V: TRBV6-5; J: TRBJ2-7; DNA: TGTGCCACCGAGGACAGGGTCTCCTACGAGCAGTACTTC; CDR3: CATEDRVSYEQYF
D: -; size: -; V: TRBV30; J: TRBJ2-5; DNA: TGTGCCTGGAGTGAGGACCATATAAGGGAGACCCAGTACTTC; CDR3: CAWSEDHIRETQYF
D: -; size: -; V: TRBV5-6; J: TRBJ2-2; DNA: TGTGCCAGCAGCCAACAGTTAATGGGTCCCAGGGAGCTGTTTTTT; CDR3: CASSQQLMGPRELFF
D: TRBD1; size: -; V: TRBV7-9; J: TRBJ1-2; DNA: TGTGCCAGCAGCTCAGGCGGACAGGGAGCAGGGAGCCCTAACTATGGCTACACCTTC; CDR3: CASSSGGQGAGSPNYGYTF
D: -; size: -; V: TRBV30; J: TRBJ1-2; DNA: TGTGCCTGTCCTCACGGCATCCACTATGGCTACACCTTC; CDR3: CACPHGIHYGYTF
D: -; size: -; V: TRBV9; J: TRBJ2-1; DNA: TGTGCCAGCAGCGAGGGACTCAGCTACAATGAGCAGTTCTTC; CDR3: CASSEGLSYNEQFF
D: TRBD1; size: once; V: TRBV2; J: TRBJ1-5; DNA: TGTGCCACCGGTACACAGGGGATTCAGCCCCAGCATTTT; CDR3: CATGTQGIQPQHF
D: TRBD1; size: once; V: TRBV7-9; J: TRBJ2-7; DNA: TGTGCCAGCAGCTCAGGGACAGGGGACTACGAGCAGTACTTC; CDR3: CASSSGTGDYEQYF
D: -; size: -; V: TRBV13; J: TRBJ2-7; DNA: TGTGCCAGCAGCTCCCCGGATATGGGCGAGCAGTACTTC; CDR3: CASSSPDMGEQYF
D: TRBD1; size: -; V: TRBV9; J: TRBJ1-1; DNA: TGTGCCAGCAGCGCAGAGCAGGGACAGCCCTTGAACACTGAAGCTTTCTTT; CDR3: CASSAEQGQPLNTEAFF
D: -; size: -; V: TRBV18; J: TRBJ2-7; DNA: TGTGCCAGCTCTCCCCTGGGCTACTACGAGCAGTACTTC; CDR3: CASSPLGYYEQYF
D: -; size: -; V: TRBV13; J: TRBJ1-1; DNA: TGTGCCAGCAGCTTGGGGGGTAGCACTGAAGCTTTCTTT; CDR3: CASSLGGSTEAFF
D: -; size: -; V: TRBV13; J: TRBJ2-7; DNA: TGTGCCAGCAGCTTATTCTCTCCCGGGCAGGGAGGCGGGCAGTACTTC; CDR3: CASSLFSPGQGGGQYF
D: TRBD2; size: -; V: TRBV9; J: TRBJ2-7; DNA: TGTGCCAGCAGCGGGACTAGCGGGAGGGCAGGGGAGCAGTACTTC; CDR3: CASSGTSGRAGEQYF
D: -; size: -; V: TRBV5-5; J: TRBJ2-7; DNA: TGTGCCAGCAGCCACCAAAGACCCTACGAGCAGTACTTC; CDR3: CASSHQRPYEQYF
D: -; size: -; V: TRBV4-1; J: TRBJ2-7; DNA: TGCGCCAGCAGCCTGAACCGGGACGGAGGAGCCGAGCAGTACTTC; CDR3: CASSLNRDGGAEQYF
D: TRBD2; size: -; V: TRBV18; J: TRBJ2-1; DNA: TGTGCCAGCTCACCGACTAGCAGGCGAGCTACCAATGAGCAGTTCTTC; CDR3: CASSPTSRRATNEQFF
D: TRBD1; size: -; V: TRBV4-1; J: TRBJ2-5; DNA: TGCGCCAGCAGCCCCCGACAGGGGCCCTCCGAGACCCAGTACTTC; CDR3: CASSPRQGPSETQYF
D: -; size: -; V: TRBV29-1; J: TRBJ1-2; DNA: TGCAGCGTTATGATGACAGGCGGCTACACCTTC; CDR3: CSVMMTGGYTF
D: -; size: -; V: TRBV7-9; J: TRBJ2-2; DNA: TGTGCCAGCAGCATACCCGGGACTCCCTTCGGGGAGCTGTTTTTT; CDR3: CASSIPGTPFGELFF
D: -; size: -; V: TRBV19; J: TRBJ1-2; DNA: TGTGCCAGTAGTAAAGAGAGCTATGGCTACACCTTC; CDR3: CASSKESYGYTF
D: -; size: once; V: TRBV5-1; J: TRBJ1-6; DNA: TGCGCCAGCAGCTTGGGACAGCTTCTTTCGGATTCACCCCTCCACTTT; CDR3: CASSLGQLLSDSPLHF
D: -; size: -; V: TRBV6-1; J: TRBJ2-5; DNA: TGTGCCAGCAGTGTCCAAGAGACCCAGTACTTC; CDR3: CASSVQETQYF
D: -; size: -; V: TRBV6-6; J: TRBJ1-5; DNA: TGTGCCAGCAGTTACTCTAGACAGCTAAATCAGCCCCAGCATTTT; CDR3: CASSYSRQLNQPQHF
D: -; size: once; V: TRBV7-8; J: TRBJ2-3; DNA: TGTGCCAGCAGCTTAGCGTACGGTGACGGGAGCGCAGATACGCAGTATTTT; CDR3: CASSLAYGDGSADTQYF
D: -; size: -; V: TRBV27; J: TRBJ1-1; DNA: TGTGCCAGCAGTGATTATGGGTTGAACACTGAAGCTTTCTTT; CDR3: CASSDYGLNTEAFF